What follows are 32 T cell receptor beta chains derived from one specimen sequenced in a study of patients and donors after allogeneic stem cell transplantation. TCRdb itself ran the RT-PCR reads through MiXCR, one entry per CDR3 protein. The data contain roughly 880,000 distinct CDR3 sequences, roughly 17% of them singletons. Sequenced: blood, either unsorted or a sorted T cell fraction (not recorded which). The receptors were gathered from a human donor who was either an allogeneic HSCT recipient or a stem cell or donor lymphocyte infusion donor (not recorded which). It is not recorded whose cells these are; they may come from a transplant donor.

The chain carries TRBV6-5 and TRBJ2-2, with a tentative D call TRBD1 (5 bases). Per germline, CDR1 MNHEY and CDR2 SVGAGI. The V end lost 0 bases, the J end lost 6 bases, and 8 bases lay between the germline ends. There are 14 residues in the CDR3. The CDR3 reads CASSYSKGAGELFF. In DNA, the CDR3 is TGTGCCAGCAGTTACTCGAAAGGGGCCGGGGAGCTGTTTTTT.

This clonotype was recorded a few times. The chain recombines TRBV2 with TRBJ2-6; 7 positions match TRBD1. The CDR3 has 17 amino acids. Germline CDR1 reads SNHLY; CDR2 reads FYNNEI. J lost 0 bases, V lost 1 base, and 3 bases had no gene match. The CDR3 region is CASSEGQGFSGANVLTF. The CDR3, as DNA: TGTGCCAGCAGTGAAGGACAGGGCTTCTCTGGGGCCAACGTCCTGACTTTC.

This sequence joins TRBV7-2 and TRBJ2-5; either TRBD1 or TRBD2 may supply D (5 bases each). This CDR3 has 15 amino acids. Germline V gene data show CDR1 as SGHTA and CDR2 as FQGNSA. V was pared by 5 bases and J by 3 bases, with 16 bases between. CDR3 in amino acids: CASSQLGRGEETQYF. The CDR3 region has the DNA TGTGCCAGCAGCCAACTAGGTAGAGGGGAAGAGACCCAGTACTTC.

In DNA form, the CDR3 reads TGCAGCGCGGAATCAGATACGCAGTATTTT. Amino acids: CSAESDTQYF. The rearrangement joins TRBV29-1 to TRBJ2-3; no reliable D call. Trimming took off 7 bases at V and 4 bases at J, with 6 bases between the two ends. This CDR3 region has 10 residues. Germline CDR1 and CDR2: SQVTM and ANQGSEA.

This clonotype was counted many times. V usage is TRBV10-3 and J usage is TRBJ1-1; possible D gene TRBD1, 5 bases. V dropped 2 bases and J dropped 5 bases, with 9 bases sitting between them. The CDR3 sequence is 13 residues long. Germline-derived CDR1 and CDR2 are ENHRY and SYGVKD. The CDR3 region is CAISEGGITEAFF. The DNA of the CDR3 is TGTGCCATCAGTGAGGGGGGGATAACTGAAGCTTTCTTT.

The J gene is TRBJ2-5, the V gene TRBV3-1; TRBD1 might be the D (5 bases). The CDR3 runs 12 residues. Looked up from germline, CDR1 is LGHDT and CDR2 is YNNKEL (reference sequence). Trimming removed 2 bases at V and 7 bases at J, with 8 bases between. CDR3 coding DNA: TGTGCCAGCAGCCAAAAACAGGCGACCCAGTACTTC. This sequence encodes CASSQKQATQYF.

The V and J genes are TRBV27 and TRBJ2-1; D is unclear. This CDR3 has 16 residues. Germline V gene lookup returns CDR1 MNHEY and CDR2 SMNVEV (reference sequence). V was pared by 2 bases and J by 0 bases, with 11 bases between. DNA of the CDR3: TGTGCCAGCAGTTTAAGACACACCAGCTCCTACAATGAGCAGTTCTTC. It encodes CASSLRHTSSYNEQFF.

The V and J genes are TRBV2 and TRBJ2-5; tentatively, D is TRBD2 (5 bases). Germline V gene data show CDR1 as SNHLY and CDR2 as FYNNEI. The CDR3 covers 14 residues. V gave up 2 bases and J gave up 0 bases, with 7 bases separating them. DNA of the CDR3: TGTGCCAGCAGTGAAAGACTATACCAAGAGACCCAGTACTTC. Translated, it gives CASSERLYQETQYF.

This clonotype has a handful of counts. The chain is built from TRBV6-2 or TRBV6-3 and TRBJ2-1, with 10 bases matching TRBD2. From germline, CDR1 is MNHEY and CDR2 SVGEGT. This CDR3 is built from 15 residues. The V gene end was trimmed by 6 bases and the J gene end by 5 bases; junction bases not matched to a gene: 7. CDR3 sequence reads: CASRPSGGLNNEQFF. The CDR3 nucleotides are TGTGCCAGCAGGCCTAGCGGGGGACTCAACAATGAGCAGTTCTTC.

In this sample, this clonotype turned up many times. The chain couples TRBV20-1 to TRBJ2-2, with 9 bases matching TRBD2. Germline V CDR1 and CDR2: DFQATT, SNEGSKA (reference sequence). V was pared by 5 bases and J by 5 bases, with 9 bases of the junction left unmatched. The CDR3 has 15 amino acids. For the CDR3, the DNA is TGCAGTGCTCGGCAAGCGGGAGGAGTGACCGGGGAGCTGTTTTTT. This gives the protein CSARQAGGVTGELFF.

J is TRBJ2-5 and V is TRBV29-1; no firm D call. The CDR3 sequence is 13 residues long. Germline V gene sequence: CDR1 SQVTM, CDR2 ANQGSEA. The V gene lost 7 bases and the J gene lost 0 bases, with 12 bases spanning the gap. CDR3 nucleotides: TGCAGCGCCCGAGCTACCTACCAAGAGACCCAGTACTTC. This sequence encodes CSARATYQETQYF.

This clonotype was picked up many times. J is TRBJ2-7 and V is TRBV4-1; D gene ambiguous. CDR3 length equals 13 residues. V lost 0 bases, J lost 3 bases, and 6 bases lay in between. Germline CDR1 and CDR2: MGHRA and YSYEKL. CDR3 coding DNA: TGCGCCAGCAGCCAAGATCAAGGCTACGAGCAGTACTTC. Its translation is CASSQDQGYEQYF.

This clonotype was counted between two and nine times. This sequence joins TRBV20-1 and TRBJ2-2; D uncertain. CDR3 length: 12 residues. Germline V gives CDR1 DFQATT, CDR2 SNEGSKA (reference sequence). The V gene lost 3 bases and the J gene lost 2 bases, with 4 bases spanning the gap. CDR3 region: CSASHNTGELFF. The DNA for the CDR3 is TGCAGTGCTAGCCATAACACCGGGGAGCTGTTTTTT.

The chain employs TRBV6-1 and TRBJ1-6, with TRBD1 matching 7 bases. The CDR3 covers 15 residues. V was pared by 10 bases and J by 4 bases, with 10 bases of the junction left unmatched. CDR1 and CDR2 (germline): MNHNS, SASEGT. The CDR3 coding sequence is TGTGCCACCGACAGGGTATTGGGGTATAATTCACCCCTCCACTTT. The encoded protein is CATDRVLGYNSPLHF.

This sequence joins TRBV14 and TRBJ2-5, with D hard to call. The CDR3 extends over 13 amino acids. The V and J ends lost 1 base and 8 bases respectively, with 11 bases between them. Germline V CDR1 and CDR2: SGHDN, FVKESK. The CDR3 bases are TGTGCCAGCAGCCAAGTCGGCAGCCTAACCCAGTACTTC. Protein product: CASSQVGSLTQYF.

The chain couples TRBV6-1 to TRBJ2-5; possible D gene TRBD2, 6 bases. CDR1 MNHNS and CDR2 SASEGT come from the germline V gene. Trimming took off 7 bases at V and 5 bases at J, with 17 bases between the two ends. The CDR3 is 14 amino acids. The CDR3 loop reads CASTKPGTPETQYF. CDR3 sequence (DNA): TGTGCCAGCACCAAACCCGGGACTCCTGAGACCCAGTACTTC.

DNA for the CDR3: TGTGCCTCGACCGGGACAGGGGGAACCGGGGAGCTGTTTTTT. Its translation: CASTGTGGTGELFF. This sequence joins TRBV24-1 and TRBJ2-2, with 11 bases matching TRBD1. Germline V gene data show CDR1 as KGHDR and CDR2 as SFDVKD. V lost 12 bases, J lost 5 bases, and 7 bases stayed unmatched. The CDR3 consists of 14 residues.

The chain employs TRBV5-1 and TRBJ1-1; possibly TRBD1 for D (6 bases). The CDR3 extends over 16 amino acids. The germline V gene encodes CDR1 SGHRS and CDR2 YFSETQ. V lost 3 bases and J lost 0, with 15 bases in between. DNA of the CDR3: TGCGCCAGCAGCTCCCCGACGGGACAATTGAACACTGAAGCTTTCTTT. This gives the protein CASSSPTGQLNTEAFF.

The genes are TRBV30 and TRBJ1-5; D is unclear. Looked up from germline, CDR1 is GTSNPN and CDR2 is SVGIG (reference sequence). This CDR3 has 14 residues. The germline V and J ends were trimmed by 6 bases and 3 bases, with 15 bases remaining between them. This chain's CDR3 is CACQRGGLNQPQHF. As DNA, the CDR3 is TGTGCCTGTCAACGGGGAGGGCTCAATCAGCCCCAGCATTTT.

This clonotype appeared a few times. The chain combines TRBV27 with TRBJ1-2; 7 positions agree with TRBD1. Trimming removed 5 bases from V and 8 bases from J; junction bases left unmatched: 8. Germline V gene sequence: CDR1 MNHEY, CDR2 SMNVEV (reference sequence). The CDR3 contains 13 residues. CDR3 nucleotides: TGTGCCAGCAGTCCTGGACTAGGGGGCGGCTACACCTTC. Protein product: CASSPGLGGGYTF.

This clonotype was found many times. The V and J genes are TRBV5-1 and TRBJ2-1, with 7 bases matching TRBD2. CDR3 length equals 18 residues. J lost 3 bases, V lost 2 bases, and 14 bases had no gene match. Germline V gene lookup returns CDR1 SGHRS and CDR2 YFSETQ. The CDR3 loop reads CASSLSRRASGYYNEQFF. In DNA form, the CDR3 reads TGCGCCAGCAGCTTATCCCGGAGGGCTAGCGGTTACTACAATGAGCAGTTCTTC.

The V call is TRBV6-1, the J call TRBJ2-7, with D unclear. V was cut by 3 bases and J by 6 bases, with 9 bases left in between. The CDR3 totals 12 residues. From germline, CDR1 is MNHNS and CDR2 SASEGT. CDR3 nucleotide sequence: TGTGCCAGCAGTGAGTCGGTTGGCGAGCAGTACTTC. Translation gives CASSESVGEQYF.

This clonotype turned up a few times. V and J are TRBV6-1 and TRBJ2-2; no firm D call. Germline V gene data show CDR1 as MNHNS and CDR2 as SASEGT. The CDR3 loop spans 14 amino acids. Trimming removed 1 base from V and 1 base from J, with 4 bases in between. In DNA form, the CDR3 reads TGTGCCAGCAGTGAAGGCCGGAACACCGGGGAGCTGTTTTTT. Its protein product is CASSEGRNTGELFF.

Only a few counts were recorded for this clonotype. This chain links TRBV6-5 with TRBJ2-1, with 7 positions matching TRBD1. CDR3 size: 14 residues. After removal of 0 bases from V and 8 bases from J, the junction contained 4 bases not matched to a gene. From germline, CDR1 is MNHEY and CDR2 SVGAGI. This chain's CDR3 is CASSYSAGGDEQFF. CDR3 nucleotide sequence: TGTGCCAGCAGTTACTCCGCAGGGGGTGATGAGCAGTTCTTC.

There are a few counts of this clonotype. V is TRBV5-1 and J is TRBJ2-5, with 9 bases that match TRBD1. CDR3 length: 16 amino acids. Germline CDR1 is SGHRS and CDR2 is YFSETQ. J was trimmed by 2 bases and V by 3 bases; bases with no gene match: 8. The CDR3 loop is CASSSGQGGVQETQYF. CDR3 bases: TGCGCCAGCAGCTCGGGACAGGGAGGGGTTCAAGAGACCCAGTACTTC.

In its sample, this clonotype was seen a few times. The V gene is TRBV20-1, the J gene TRBJ2-7; no clear D gene. The V end was cut by 6 bases, the J end by 0 bases, with 6 bases between. The germline V gene encodes CDR1 DFQATT and CDR2 SNEGSKA (reference sequence). CDR3 length equals 11 residues. CDR3 bases: TGCAGTGCGCCGGTCTCCTACGAGCAGTACTTC. Encoded protein: CSAPVSYEQYF.

V usage is TRBV15 and J usage is TRBJ1-2; D is ambiguous. V lost 1 base, J lost 3 bases, and 12 bases lay in between. The CDR3 loop spans 15 amino acids. CDR1 and CDR2 (germline): LNHNV, YYDKDF (reference sequence). This CDR3 reads CATSRGTGIYYGYTF. CDR3 bases: TGTGCCACCAGCAGAGGTACCGGGATCTACTATGGCTACACCTTC.

This clonotype was observed a handful of times. V is TRBV7-9 and J is TRBJ2-7, with TRBD2 identical over 8 bases. V dropped 4 bases and J dropped 3; count of bases not matched to a gene: 8. Germline CDR1 is SEHNR and CDR2 is FQNEAQ (reference sequence). This CDR3 contains 15 residues. CDR3 amino acids: CASSYLTAGGYEQYF. CDR3 nucleotides: TGTGCCAGCAGCTACCTGACGGCGGGGGGCTACGAGCAGTACTTC.

V gene TRBV7-2 combines with J gene TRBJ2-1; a possible D gene is TRBD1 (6 bases). Trimming shortened V by 5 bases and J by 7 bases, and 15 bases separated the two germline ends. Germline lookup yields CDR1 SGHTA and CDR2 FQGNSA. The CDR3 consists of 14 residues. In nucleotides, the CDR3 is TGTGCCAGCAGCGAACACAGGGTGGTGAATGAGCAGTTCTTC. Protein: CASSEHRVVNEQFF. Full variable domain (missing parts from reference TRBV7-2 and TRBJ2-1): GAGVSQSPSNKVTEKGKDVELRCDPISGHTALYWYRQSLGQGLEFLIYFQGNSAPDKSGLPSDRFSAERTGGSVSTLTIQRTQQEDSAVYLCASSEHRVVNEQFFGPGTRLTVL.

Only a few counts were recorded for this clonotype. CDR3 in DNA: TGTGCCAGCAGCACGAAGAAGGGTACTAGTAATGAAAAACTGTTTTTT. Its protein is CASSTKKGTSNEKLFF. This chain uses TRBV7-8 with TRBJ1-4; D unclear. V lost 5 bases, J lost 4 bases, and 17 bases lay in between. CDR1 and CDR2 (germline): SGHVS, FQNEAQ. This CDR3 region has 16 residues.

This clonotype has only a few counts. The chain uses TRBV9 and TRBJ2-3, with TRBD2 as a possible D gene (7 bases). This CDR3 contains 15 residues. The germline V and J ends were trimmed by 0 bases and 5 bases, with 13 bases remaining between them. Germline V gives CDR1 SGDLS, CDR2 YYNGEE. For the CDR3, the DNA is TGTGCCAGCAGCGTAGAGGGGGGGAAAGAAGATACGCAGTATTTT. Protein product: CASSVEGGKEDTQYF.

This clonotype was recorded a few times. The chain carries TRBV9 and TRBJ1-1; D is unresolved. Deletions cut 0 bases from V and 3 bases from J, with 12 bases between. This CDR3 contains 15 residues. Germline-derived CDR1 and CDR2 are SGDLS and YYNGEE. The CDR3 DNA reads as TGTGCCAGCAGCGTAGACAGCCTTAGGGACACTGAAGCTTTCTTT. It yields the protein CASSVDSLRDTEAFF.